The text below deals with one T cell receptor beta chain. The target antigen is unknown. This entry is derived from a study of T cells in localized non-small cell lung cancer. Study findings and constraints: Appearing in adjacent lung were a median about 50 of the top 100 tumor clones.

TCRdb's table, derived via immunoSEQ multiplex PCR, lists solely in-frame clones and lacks some. The sample lists some 39,000 clones; around 75% were seen once. Trimming took 3 bases from V and 7 from J, leaving 15 bases between them. The V gene's germline CDR1 is LNHDA and CDR2 SQIVND (reference sequence). The length of the CDR3 is 15 residues. The chain combines TRBV19 with TRBJ2-2; possibly TRBD2 for D (7 bases). This TCR was recovered from a woman aged 35 to 70 with stage II squamous cell lung carcinoma. The material was PBMCs, obtained before any cancer treatment. CDR3 region: CASSMSRGAGGELFF. CDR3 DNA: TGTGCCAGTAGTATGTCTCGGGGGGCTGGCGGGGAGCTGTTTTTT.